This T cell receptor (beta chain) is drawn from a study of human T cells and chemical hapten exposure. Study as a whole: Throughout a study of around six months, patients underwent weekly scalp administration of diphenylcyclopropenone doses. Minor pooled library volume differences mainly drove per-sample TCR yield variation.

The treatment here: therapeutic diphenylcyclopropenone sensitization with weekly scalp DPC. Study-wide results and caveats: TCRs exceeding 1 in 1000 frequency stayed unchanged with DPC sensitization.

V lost 5 bases to trimming and J lost 7 bases; unmatched junction nucleotides: 7. Germline loops: CDR1 SQVTM, CDR2 ANQGSEA. There are 13 residues in the CDR3. In the case of this clonotype: What it binds is unknown.

Unique molecular identifiers were affixed to discrete cDNA molecules within the library. TCRdb used MiXCR to reprocess the reads, holding one entry per CDR3 protein. Seen here are about 5,200 distinct CDR3 sequences, around 50% observed once, and the top ten hold approximately 3.8%. The TCR comes from an adult with alopecia areata. Some clones in this sample may be carry-over from other donors' samples. This table probably holds off-target reads from a library built for another chain. The chain recombines TRBV29-1 with TRBJ2-7, with TRBD2 matching over 11 bases. Specimen: whole blood, collected before DPC sensitization or 2, 6, or about 24 weeks after (not recorded which). CDR3 amino acids: CSVKTSGSGEQYF. CDR3 nucleotides: TGCAGCGTTAAAACTAGCGGGAGTGGTGAGCAGTACTTC.